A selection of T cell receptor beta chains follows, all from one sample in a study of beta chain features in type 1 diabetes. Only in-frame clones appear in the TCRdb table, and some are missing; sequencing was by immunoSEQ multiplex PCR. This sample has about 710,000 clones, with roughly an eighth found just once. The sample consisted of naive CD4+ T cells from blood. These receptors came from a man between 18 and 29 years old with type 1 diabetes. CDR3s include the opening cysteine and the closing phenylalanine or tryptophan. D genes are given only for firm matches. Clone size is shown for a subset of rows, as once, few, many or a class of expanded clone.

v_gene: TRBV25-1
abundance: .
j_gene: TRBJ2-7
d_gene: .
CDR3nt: TGTGCCAGCAGAGGATGCGAGCAGTACTTC
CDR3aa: CASRGCEQYF

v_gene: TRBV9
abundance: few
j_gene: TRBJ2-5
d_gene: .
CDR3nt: TGTGCCAGCAGCGTAGCCGGTAGAGAGACCCAGTACTTC
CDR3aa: CASSVAGRETQYF

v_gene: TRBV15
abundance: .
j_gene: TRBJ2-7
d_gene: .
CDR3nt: TGTGCCACCAGCAGAGATCAGGGGTTCTACGAGCAGTACTTC
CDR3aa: CATSRDQGFYEQYF

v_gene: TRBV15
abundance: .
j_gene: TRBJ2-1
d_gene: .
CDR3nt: TGTGCCACCAGCGGTCTTGGACACAGCAATGAGCAGTTCTTC
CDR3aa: CATSGLGHSNEQFF

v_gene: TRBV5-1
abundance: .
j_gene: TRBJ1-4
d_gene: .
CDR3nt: TGCGCCAGCAGCTTAAGGGACTCCCTAGGTGAAAAACTGTTTTTT
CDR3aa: CASSLRDSLGEKLFF

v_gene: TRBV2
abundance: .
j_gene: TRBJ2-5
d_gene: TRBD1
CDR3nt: TGTGCCAGCAGTACCCCGGGACAGCAAAAAGAGACCCAGTACTTC
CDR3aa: CASSTPGQQKETQYF

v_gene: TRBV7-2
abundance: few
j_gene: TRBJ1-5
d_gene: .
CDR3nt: TGTGCCAGCAGCCAAACGTCGGGTAACAATCAGCCCCAGCATTTT
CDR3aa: CASSQTSGNNQPQHF

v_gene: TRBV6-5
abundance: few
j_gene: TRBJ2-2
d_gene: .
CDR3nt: TGTGCCAGCATGCCCACCGGGACAAACACCGGGGAGCTGTTTTTT
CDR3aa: CASMPTGTNTGELFF

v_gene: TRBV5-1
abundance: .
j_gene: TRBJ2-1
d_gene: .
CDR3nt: TGCGCCAGCAGCCCGGGGGACCTCGCTCGCGAGCAGTTCTTC
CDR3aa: CASSPGDLAREQFF

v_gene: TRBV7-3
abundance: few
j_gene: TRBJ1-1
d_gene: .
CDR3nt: TGTGCCAGCAGCTTGAGGCAGAAGGCTGAAGCTTTCTTT
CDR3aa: CASSLRQKAEAFF

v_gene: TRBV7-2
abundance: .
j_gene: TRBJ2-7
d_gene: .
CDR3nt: TGTGCCAGCAGCTTAGACCCTTCATTCCTCGAGCAGTACTTC
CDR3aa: CASSLDPSFLEQYF

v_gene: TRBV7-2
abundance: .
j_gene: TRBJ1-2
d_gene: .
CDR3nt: TGTGCCAGCAGCTTAGGTATGAGCTATGGCTACACCTTC
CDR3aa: CASSLGMSYGYTF

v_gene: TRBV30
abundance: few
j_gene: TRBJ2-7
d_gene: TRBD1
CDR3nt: TGTGCCTGGAGTACCCCGGGGGACAGGGGTTACGAGCAGTACTTC
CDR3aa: CAWSTPGDRGYEQYF

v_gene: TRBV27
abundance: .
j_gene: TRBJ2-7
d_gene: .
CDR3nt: TGTGCCAGCAGTTTTACAGGTGTGAGCTCCTACGAGCAGTACTTC
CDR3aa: CASSFTGVSSYEQYF

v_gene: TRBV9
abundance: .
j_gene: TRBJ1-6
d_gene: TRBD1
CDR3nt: TGTGCCAGCAGCCGAAGACAGGGGATCCCTAATTCACCCCTCCACTTT
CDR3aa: CASSRRQGIPNSPLHF

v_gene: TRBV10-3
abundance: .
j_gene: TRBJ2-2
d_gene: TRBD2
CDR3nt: TGTGCCATCAGTGGGGGACTAGCGCCGACCGGGGAGCTGTTTTTT
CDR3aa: CAISGGLAPTGELFF

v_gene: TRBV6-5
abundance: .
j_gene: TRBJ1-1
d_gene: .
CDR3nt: TGTGCCAGCACGGACAAGAACACTGAAGCTTTCTTT
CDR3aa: CASTDKNTEAFF

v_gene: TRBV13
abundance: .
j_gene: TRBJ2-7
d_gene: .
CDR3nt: TGTGCCAGCAGCACCCGGTTAGCCCTTAGGCAGTACTTC
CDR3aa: CASSTRLALRQYF

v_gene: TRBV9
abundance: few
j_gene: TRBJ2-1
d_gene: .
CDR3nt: TGTGCCAGCAGCGTAGCTGTTCGGGACATGGGTGAGCAGTTCTTC
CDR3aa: CASSVAVRDMGEQFF

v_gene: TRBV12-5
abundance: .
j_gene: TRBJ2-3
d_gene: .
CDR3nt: TGTGCTAGTGGGCCTAGCGCCCTGGCTACGCAGTATTTT
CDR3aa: CASGPSALATQYF

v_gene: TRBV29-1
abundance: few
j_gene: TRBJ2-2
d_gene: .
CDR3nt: TGCAGCGTTGTCAAGAACACCGGGGAGCTGTTTTTT
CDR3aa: CSVVKNTGELFF

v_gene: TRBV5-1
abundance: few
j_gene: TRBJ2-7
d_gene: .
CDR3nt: TGCGCCAGCAGCTTAGACAACTCCTACGAGCAGTACTTC
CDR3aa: CASSLDNSYEQYF

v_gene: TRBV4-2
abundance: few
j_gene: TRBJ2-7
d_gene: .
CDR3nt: TGTGCCAGCAGCCAAGATTTGGCGCATTCTTCCTACGAGCAGTACTTC
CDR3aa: CASSQDLAHSSYEQYF

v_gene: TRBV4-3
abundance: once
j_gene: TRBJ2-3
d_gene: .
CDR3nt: TGCGCCAGCAGCCAAGGGGCTAGCACAGATACGCAGTATTTT
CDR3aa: CASSQGASTDTQYF

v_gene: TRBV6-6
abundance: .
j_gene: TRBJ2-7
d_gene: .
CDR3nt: TGTGCCAGCAGTTACAGTCAGGGCTCTACCTACGAGCAGTACTTC
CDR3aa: CASSYSQGSTYEQYF

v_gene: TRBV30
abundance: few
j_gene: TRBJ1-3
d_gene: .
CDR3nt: TGTGCCTGGAAGAAGGCCGCAGGGGGAAACACCATATATTTT
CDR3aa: CAWKKAAGGNTIYF

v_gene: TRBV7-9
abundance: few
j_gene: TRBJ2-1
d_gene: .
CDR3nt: TGTGCCAGCAGCTTAGAGGGATCCTACAATGAGCAGTTCTTC
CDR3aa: CASSLEGSYNEQFF

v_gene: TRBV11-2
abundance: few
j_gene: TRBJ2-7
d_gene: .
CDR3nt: TGTGCCAGCAGCTTTTCGGGGTCCTACGAGCAGTACTTC
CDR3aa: CASSFSGSYEQYF

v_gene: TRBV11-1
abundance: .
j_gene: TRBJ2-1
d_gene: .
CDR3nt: TGTGCCAGCTGTAGGGGGGCAAGCTCCTACAATGAGCAGTTCTTC
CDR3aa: CASCRGASSYNEQFF

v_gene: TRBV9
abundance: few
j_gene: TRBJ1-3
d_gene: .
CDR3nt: TGTGCCAGCAGTGGCGGACGGGACTCTGGAAACACCATATATTTT
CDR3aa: CASSGGRDSGNTIYF

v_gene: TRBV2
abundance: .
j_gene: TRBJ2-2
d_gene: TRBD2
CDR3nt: TGTGCCAGCAGTGAAAGGACTAGCGGCTTCAGCACCGGGGAGCTGTTTTTT
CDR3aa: CASSERTSGFSTGELFF

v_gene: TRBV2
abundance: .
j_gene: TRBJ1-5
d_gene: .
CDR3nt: TGTGCCAGCAGTGGCGGCCAGCGCAATCAGCCCCAGCATTTT
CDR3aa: CASSGGQRNQPQHF

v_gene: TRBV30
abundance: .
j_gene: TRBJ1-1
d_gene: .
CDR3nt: TGTGCCTGGAGTGCCGGCGTAGAAGCTTTCTTT
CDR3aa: CAWSAGVEAFF

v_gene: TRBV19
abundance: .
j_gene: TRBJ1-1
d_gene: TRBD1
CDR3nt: TGTGCCAGTCCAACGATGAGAGGGACAGGGGGCCCCACTGAAGCTTTCTTT
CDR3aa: CASPTMRGTGGPTEAFF

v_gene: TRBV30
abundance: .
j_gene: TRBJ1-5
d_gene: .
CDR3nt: TGTGCCTGGAGTCATACTCAGCCCCAGCATTTT
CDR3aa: CAWSHTQPQHF

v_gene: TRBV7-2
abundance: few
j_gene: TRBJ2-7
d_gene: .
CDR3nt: TGTGCCAGCAGCTTAGGGCTCGGCGCCTACGAGCAGTACTTC
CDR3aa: CASSLGLGAYEQYF

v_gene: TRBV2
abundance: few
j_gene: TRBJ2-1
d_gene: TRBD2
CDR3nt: TGTGCCGGGGACCAACCACTAGCGGGGAACTACAATGAGCAGTTCTTC
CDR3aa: CAGDQPLAGNYNEQFF

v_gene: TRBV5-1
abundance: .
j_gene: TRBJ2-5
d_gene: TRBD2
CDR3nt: TGCGCCAGCAGCTTGGCCGGGACTATGGCGGCCCAGTACTTC
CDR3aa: CASSLAGTMAAQYF

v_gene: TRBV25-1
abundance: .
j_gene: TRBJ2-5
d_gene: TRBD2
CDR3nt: TGTGCCAGCAGTAAGGGACTAGGTCGACAAGAGACCCAGTACTTC
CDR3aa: CASSKGLGRQETQYF

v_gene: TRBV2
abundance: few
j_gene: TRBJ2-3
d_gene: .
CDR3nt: TGTGCCAGCGGAGCGACAGATACGCAGTATTTT
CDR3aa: CASGATDTQYF